Following are 17 T cell receptor beta chains from one sample sequenced in a study of human T cells and chemical hapten exposure. Using its own MiXCR run on the RACE reads, TCRdb lists one record per CDR3 protein. This repertoire shows tens of thousands of distinct CDR3 sequences, approximately 13% found once; its top ten account for roughly 6.1%. Noted time point: pre-sensitization, week 0. Treatment described: therapeutic diphenylcyclopropenone sensitization with weekly scalp DPC. The sample in question was whole blood, obtained in connection with sensitization to the hapten diphenylcyclopropenone (DPC). These receptors all stem from a woman in her 30s with alopecia areata. Some clones in this sample may be carry-over from other donors' samples.

This clonotype showed up just a few times. The chain joins TRBV5-4 to TRBJ2-1; a possible D gene is TRBD1 (6 bases). Germline CDR1 SGHNT, CDR2 YYREEE (reference sequence). This CDR3 spans 16 amino acids. The germline V and J ends were trimmed by 3 bases and 6 bases, with 19 bases remaining between them. In DNA, the CDR3 is TGTGCCAGCAGCTATTACCGGGACACAAGATTCAATGAGCAGTTCTTC. Its protein is CASSYYRDTRFNEQFF.

This clonotype appeared a few times. The chain joins TRBV3-1 to TRBJ1-1; no firm D call. The CDR3 spans 13 residues. V gave up 0 bases and J gave up 8 bases, with 10 bases separating them. In germline, CDR1 is LGHDT, CDR2 YNNKEL (reference sequence). CDR3 amino acids: CASSQDWSSEAFF. The CDR3 DNA is TGTGCCAGCAGCCAAGATTGGAGCTCAGAAGCTTTCTTT.

This clonotype has a count of ten or more. This sequence joins TRBV18 and TRBJ1-2, with D perhaps TRBD1 (5 bases). Germline lookup yields CDR1 KGHSH and CDR2 LQKENI. The CDR3 contains 16 residues. The V and J ends lost 0 bases and 1 base respectively, with 12 bases between them. The CDR3 nucleotides read TGTGCCAGCTCACCACCGCGGACAAGACATAACTATGGCTACACCTTC. This sequence encodes CASSPPRTRHNYGYTF.

This clonotype appeared many times. This chain uses TRBV27 with TRBJ2-7; the match to TRBD1 covers 8 bases. Germline V gives CDR1 MNHEY, CDR2 SMNVEV (reference sequence). V gave up 6 bases and J gave up 3 bases; unmatched junction bases: 10. The CDR3 consists of 15 residues. Here the CDR3 DNA reads TGTGCCAGCAGCACTCAGGGGGCGGTGAGCTACGAGCAGTACTTC. Protein sequence: CASSTQGAVSYEQYF.

The chain combines TRBV7-8 with TRBJ2-5; possible D gene TRBD2, 5 bases. The germline CDR1 and CDR2 sequences are SGHVS and FQNEAQ. This CDR3 is built from 13 residues. V was pared by 4 bases and J by 2 bases, with 8 bases between. This CDR3 reads CASSSWEQETQYF. The DNA for the CDR3 is TGTGCCAGCAGCTCGTGGGAGCAAGAGACCCAGTACTTC.

This clonotype was detected ten times or more. The chain recombines TRBV29-1 with TRBJ2-5, with D perhaps matching TRBD1 (7 bases). Germline lookup yields CDR1 SQVTM and CDR2 ANQGSEA. V was shortened by 7 bases and J by 2 bases, with 14 bases between the two germline ends. This CDR3 has 13 amino acids. CDR3: CSAEGAIQETQYF. The CDR3 nucleotides are TGCAGCGCGGAGGGGGCGATTCAAGAGACCCAGTACTTC. Full variable domain (missing parts from reference TRBV29-1 and TRBJ2-5): SAVISQKPSRDICQRGTSLTIQCQVDSQVTMMFWYRQQPGQSLTLIATANQGSEATYESGFVIDKFPISRPNLTFSTLTVSNMSPEDSSIYLCSAEGAIQETQYFGPGTRLLVL.

This rearrangement joins TRBV4-1 to TRBJ2-7; 13 nucleotides match TRBD2. Germline V lookup: CDR1 MGHRA, CDR2 YSYEKL. This CDR3 spans 17 amino acids. The V and J ends lost 5 bases and 4 bases, in that order; junction bases with no gene match: 11. The CDR3 DNA is TGCGCCAGCAGCGAACGTGCCGGGACTAGCGGGATATACGAGCAGTACTTC. Translated, it gives CASSERAGTSGIYEQYF.

This clonotype was seen many times. The chain uses TRBV24-1 and TRBJ2-1; 13 bases agree with TRBD2. Germline V gene sequence: CDR1 KGHDR, CDR2 SFDVKD. With 0 bases clipped from V and 9 bases from J, the junction kept 10 bases outside the gene matches. The CDR3 extends over 18 amino acids. The CDR3: CATSDLLETSGRKGEQFF. CDR3 in DNA: TGTGCCACCAGTGATTTGCTGGAGACTAGCGGGAGGAAAGGTGAGCAGTTCTTC.

This clonotype was counted ten times or more. This chain links TRBV7-2 with TRBJ1-2; TRBD1 is a possible D gene (5 bases). The V end was cut by 1 base, the J end by 4 bases, with 19 bases between. The CDR3 length is 17 residues. The germline V gene encodes CDR1 SGHTA and CDR2 FQGNSA. The CDR3 is CASSLETEMSGIYGYTF. Written as DNA, the CDR3 is TGTGCCAGCAGCTTAGAGACAGAAATGTCTGGGATCTATGGCTACACCTTC.

This clonotype was detected ten times or more. The genes are TRBV29-1 and TRBJ2-3, with TRBD2 matching over 7 bases. V gave up 7 bases and J gave up 0 bases; unmatched junction bases: 10. Looked up from germline, CDR1 is SQVTM and CDR2 is ANQGSEA. The CDR3 totals 15 residues. In DNA, the CDR3 is TGCAGCGCTCGGTCTAGCGGTCCTAGCACAGATACGCAGTATTTT. Translated: CSARSSGPSTDTQYF.

CDR3 coding DNA: TGTGCCAGCAGTGATAATATCTATGGCTACACCTTC. Protein: CASSDNIYGYTF. The chain couples TRBV6-1 to TRBJ1-2; D remains ambiguous. There are 12 residues in the CDR3. The V gene's germline CDR1 is MNHNS and CDR2 SASEGT. V was clipped by 3 bases and J by 4 bases, with 6 bases between them.

This clonotype was observed many times. The chain joins TRBV30 to TRBJ2-7; TRBD1 agrees at 9 bases. Germline CDR1 is GTSNPN and CDR2 is SVGIG (reference sequence). J lost 7 bases, V lost 5 bases, and 3 bases had no gene match. The CDR3 extends over 11 amino acids. This chain's CDR3 is CAWGQGREQYF. The CDR3 coding sequence is TGTGCCTGGGGACAGGGGCGAGAGCAGTACTTC.

This clonotype was seen many times. The genes are TRBV20-1 and TRBJ2-1; 8 bases align to TRBD2. Trimming at V came to 4 bases and at J to 10 bases, leaving 3 bases not matched to a gene. There are 11 residues in the CDR3. Germline loops: CDR1 DFQATT, CDR2 SNEGSKA (reference sequence). CDR3 amino acids: CSATRLAEQFF. CDR3 bases: TGCAGTGCTACTCGACTAGCGGAGCAGTTCTTC.

The table lists this clonotype with many counts. The CDR3, as DNA: TGTGCCAGCAGCCCCTACGGATCCGCGGGAGCGGATACGCAGTATTTT. It codes for CASSPYGSAGADTQYF. The chain employs TRBV21-1 and TRBJ2-3; TRBD2 reflects the table's D call only, with no check against the DNA. TRBV21-1 is tagged as a pseudogene. The CDR3 loop spans 16 amino acids.

This clonotype was recorded at least ten times. The V call is TRBV5-5, the J call TRBJ1-3; 11 bases are shared with TRBD1. The CDR3 length is 18 residues. Germline CDR1 is SGHKS and CDR2 is YYEKEE (reference sequence). J was trimmed by 0 bases and V by 3 bases; bases with no gene match: 8. The CDR3 protein is CASSSGTGGPLSGNTIYF. CDR3 nucleotides: TGTGCCAGCAGCTCAGGGACAGGGGGGCCTCTCTCTGGAAACACCATATATTTT.

This clonotype was counted between two and nine times. The rearrangement uses TRBV28 and TRBJ2-3; D might be TRBD2 (5 bases). This CDR3 comprises 14 residues. Germline values: CDR1 MDHEN, CDR2 SYDVKM. Trimming cost V 3 bases and J 2 bases, with 9 bases left between them. The CDR3 sequence: CASSFGIPTDTQYF. CDR3 sequence (DNA): TGTGCCAGCAGTTTCGGGATACCCACAGATACGCAGTATTTT.

This clonotype was counted at least ten times. The chain combines TRBV27 with TRBJ2-7; D may be TRBD1 (5 bases). Trimming shortened V by 4 bases and J by 3 bases, and 10 bases separated the two germline ends. Germline lookup yields CDR1 MNHEY and CDR2 SMNVEV (reference sequence). This CDR3 comprises 13 residues. The CDR3 reads CASSSKGYYEQYF. CDR3 DNA: TGTGCCAGCAGTTCAAAGGGGTACTACGAGCAGTACTTC.